This T cell receptor beta chain derives from a study of blood T cells in healthy people across ages. Drawing of peripheral blood yielded about 10 milliliters from each donor. A J-beta primer mix and a sample-barcoded 5' primer were used in a second PCR of about 6 to 12 cycles. MiXCR, run by TCRdb on the 5' RACE reads, gives a single entry per CDR3 protein. The sample includes 1.5 million to 2 million distinct CDR3 sequences, about 50% seen only once; the top ten take more than 2%. Unmatched junction bases numbered 11, after V lost 1 base and J lost 0 bases. This CDR3 contains 19 residues. Germline values: CDR1 MNHEY, CDR2 SVGAGI.

This rearrangement joins TRBV6-5 to TRBJ2-7, with 11 bases aligning to TRBD2. This receptor was obtained from a middle-aged woman in good health. The sequenced sample was blood. CDR3 coding DNA: TGTGCCAGCAGTTACTTACCTAGCGGGGGGACCTCGTTCTCCTACGAGCAGTACTTC. Its protein product is CASSYLPSGGTSFSYEQYF.